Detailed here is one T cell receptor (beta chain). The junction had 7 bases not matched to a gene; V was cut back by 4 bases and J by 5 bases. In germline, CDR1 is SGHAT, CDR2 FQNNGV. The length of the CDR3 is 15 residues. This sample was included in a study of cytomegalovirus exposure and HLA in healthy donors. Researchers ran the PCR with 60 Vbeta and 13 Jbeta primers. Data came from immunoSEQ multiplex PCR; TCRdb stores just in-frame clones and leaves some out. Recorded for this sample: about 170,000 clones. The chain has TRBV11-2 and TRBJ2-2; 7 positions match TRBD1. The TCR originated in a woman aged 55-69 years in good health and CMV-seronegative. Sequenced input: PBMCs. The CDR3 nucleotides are TGTGCCAGCAGCTCGGGACAGAGGGGGACCGGGGAGCTGTTTTTT. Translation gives CASSSGQRGTGELFF.